One sample yielded the 17 T cell receptor beta chains listed below, sequenced in a study of monozygotic twins with inflammatory bowel disease. TCRdb reanalyzed the 5' RACE reads and collapses them to one entry per CDR3 protein, without DNA. The ten most abundant clones cover 2.4% of a sample with about 160,000 distinct CDR3 sequences. The sample comprised blood. These receptors were collected from a human donor with ulcerative colitis or Crohn's disease, or a healthy co-twin of an affected twin (not recorded which).

This chain joins TRBV2 and TRBJ1-5. This CDR3 is built from 14 residues. Germline CDR1 reads SNHLY; CDR2 reads FYNNEI. CDR3 sequence reads: CASSGMAGNQPQHF.

This rearrangement joins TRBV7-8 to TRBJ2-3; checking the TCRdb D call of TRBD2 is not possible without DNA. Germline values: CDR1 SGHVS, CDR2 FQNEAQ. This CDR3 comprises 16 residues. The CDR3 protein is CASSLERTSGRDTQYF.

The chain recombines TRBV7-9 with TRBJ2-3; TCRdb returns TRBD2, unconfirmable since there is no DNA. In germline, CDR1 is SEHNR, CDR2 FQNEAQ (reference sequence). CDR3 length: 15 amino acids. The CDR3 sequence: CASSRLAGGQNTQYF.

V and J are TRBV7-9 and TRBJ1-1; TCRdb indicates TRBD1, and absent DNA this call remains unverified. This CDR3 is 13 amino acids long. Per germline, CDR1 SEHNR and CDR2 FQNEAQ (reference sequence). The CDR3 here is CASSLTDNTEAFF.

The rearrangement uses TRBV28 and TRBJ1-1; TCRdb lists TRBD1, though no DNA is available to test this call. Germline V gives CDR1 MDHEN, CDR2 SYDVKM. The length of the CDR3 is 16 residues. The CDR3: CASSSVGGRIDTEAFF.

V usage is TRBV14 and J usage is TRBJ2-5; TCRdb calls TRBD1, which cannot be checked without DNA. Germline V CDR1 and CDR2: SGHDN, FVKESK. This CDR3 is built from 13 residues. The CDR3 spells CASSQRPRETQYF.

The V and J genes are TRBV11-2 and TRBJ2-3; lacking DNA, the TRBD2 call made by TCRdb goes unchecked. The germline V gene has CDR1 SGHAT and CDR2 FQNNGV. The CDR3 sequence is 18 residues long. The CDR3 here is CASSFTSGSIIRADTQYF.

CDR3: CASSSRGLAGGSYNEQFF. The chain couples TRBV11-3 to TRBJ2-1; lacking DNA, the TRBD2 call made by TCRdb goes unchecked. This CDR3 is built from 18 residues. Germline CDR1 is SGHNT and CDR2 is YENEEA.

The chain recombines TRBV6-2 or TRBV6-3 with TRBJ1-5. Germline V gene data show CDR1 as MNHEY and CDR2 as SVGEGT. The CDR3 contains 12 residues. This CDR3 reads CASTYGDQPQHF.

This chain links TRBV12-3 or TRBV12-4 with TRBJ1-1; TCRdb calls TRBD1, which cannot be checked without DNA. This CDR3 spans 14 amino acids. CDR3 loop: CASSPPGEVTEAFF.

The CDR3 sequence: CASRQDRSGANVLTF. V and J are TRBV5-1 and TRBJ2-6. The germline V gene has CDR1 SGHRS and CDR2 YFSETQ. The CDR3 covers 15 residues.

V and J are TRBV11-2 and TRBJ1-1. The CDR3 is 15 amino acids. Germline V gene data show CDR1 as SGHAT and CDR2 as FQNNGV. The CDR3 spells CASSLPVILNTEAFF.

The chain recombines TRBV19 with TRBJ2-5; with no DNA, the TCRdb D assignment of TRBD1 cannot be verified. CDR3 size: 14 residues. Germline-derived CDR1 and CDR2 are LNHDA and SQIVND (reference sequence). The CDR3 spells CASSSGPKEETQYF.

The CDR3 spells CASSLSGARSHTQYF. This chain uses TRBV7-9 with TRBJ2-3; the D call from TCRdb, TRBD2, cannot be confirmed without DNA. Looked up from germline, CDR1 is SEHNR and CDR2 is FQNEAQ (reference sequence). The CDR3 contains 15 residues.

The J gene is TRBJ2-7, the V gene TRBV11-2; TCRdb picks TRBD1, but there is no DNA to check that call. The CDR3 totals 16 residues. Per the germline V gene, CDR1 is SGHAT and CDR2 is FQNNGV. CDR3 loop: CASSLTLMGQTYEQYF.

The rearrangement joins TRBV25-1 to TRBJ2-3. CDR1 and CDR2 (germline): MGHDK, SYGVNS. The CDR3 runs to 13 residues. This CDR3 is CASSLPITDTQYF.

V gene TRBV7-3 combines with J gene TRBJ2-3; TCRdb's D gene call, TRBD1, goes unchecked for lack of DNA. The germline V gene has CDR1 SGHTA and CDR2 FQGTGA. The CDR3 extends over 15 amino acids. CDR3 region: CASSLQGPSTDTQYF.